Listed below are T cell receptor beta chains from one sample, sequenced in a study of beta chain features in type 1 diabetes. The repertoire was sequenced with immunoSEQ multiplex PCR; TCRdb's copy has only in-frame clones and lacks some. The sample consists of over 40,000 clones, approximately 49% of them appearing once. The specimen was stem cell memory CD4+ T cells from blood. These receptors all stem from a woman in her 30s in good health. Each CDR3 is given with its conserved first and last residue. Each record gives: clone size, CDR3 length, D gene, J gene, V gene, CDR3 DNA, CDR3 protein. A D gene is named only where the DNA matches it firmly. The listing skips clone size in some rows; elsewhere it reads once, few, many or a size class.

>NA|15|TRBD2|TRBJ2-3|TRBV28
TGTGCCAGCAGCCCAGCGGGACCCCGGGGAGATACGCAGTATTTT
CASSPAGPRGDTQYF
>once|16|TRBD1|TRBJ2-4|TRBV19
TGTGCCAGTAGTATTTTGGGACAGGGGGTCAAAAACATTCAGTACTTC
CASSILGQGVKNIQYF
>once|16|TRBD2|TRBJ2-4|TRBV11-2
TGTGCCAGCAGCCCCTGGGCGGGAGGGGAGAAAAACATTCAGTACTTC
CASSPWAGGEKNIQYF
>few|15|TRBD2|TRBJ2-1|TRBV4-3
TGCGCCAGCAGCCGGGGACTAGATTACTACAATGAGCAGTTCTTC
CASSRGLDYYNEQFF
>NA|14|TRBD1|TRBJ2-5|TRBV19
TGTGCCAGTAGTAGGGCGACAGGGCAAGAGACCCAGTACTTC
CASSRATGQETQYF
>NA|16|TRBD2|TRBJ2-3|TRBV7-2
TGTGCCAGCAGCTTAGGGGGCGGGAGAAGCACAGATACGCAGTATTTT
CASSLGGGRSTDTQYF
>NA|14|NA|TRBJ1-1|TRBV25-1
TGTGCCAGCCTAAGTCAGGGGTGGGGGACTGAAGCTTTCTTT
CASLSQGWGTEAFF
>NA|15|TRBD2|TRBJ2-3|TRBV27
TGTGCCAGCAGTTCCAGACTAGCGGGGGCGGATACGCAGTATTTT
CASSSRLAGADTQYF
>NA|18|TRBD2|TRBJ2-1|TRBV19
TGTGCCAGTAGTACATTTCCGAAGACTAGCGGGAGGTACAATGAGCAGTTCTTC
CASSTFPKTSGRYNEQFF
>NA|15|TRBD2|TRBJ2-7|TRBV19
TGTGCCAGTAGCGCGGGGAGCGGGAGTCTCTACGAGCAGTACTTC
CASSAGSGSLYEQYF
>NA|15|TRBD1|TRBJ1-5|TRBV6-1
TGTGCCAGCAGGGAGGACAGGGGGGGCAATCAGCCCCAGCATTTT
CASREDRGGNQPQHF
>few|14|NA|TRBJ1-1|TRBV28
TGTGCCAGCAGTTCTCCGGGAGCTAACACTGAAGCTTTCTTT
CASSSPGANTEAFF
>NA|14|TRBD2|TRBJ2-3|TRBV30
TGTGCCTGGAGTTTTCCGGGAGGCTGGGATACGCAGTATTTT
CAWSFPGGWDTQYF
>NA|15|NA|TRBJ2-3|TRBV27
TGTGCCAGCAGTCTAAACCCAGCAGGCTCAGATACGCAGTATTTT
CASSLNPAGSDTQYF
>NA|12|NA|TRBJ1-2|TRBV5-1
TGCGCCAGCAGCCCGGGACAAGGGTCTGGCACCTTC
CASSPGQGSGTF
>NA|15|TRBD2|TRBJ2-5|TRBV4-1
TGCGCCAGCAGCCGGGAGGGCGGGAACCAAGAGACCCAGTACTTC
CASSREGGNQETQYF
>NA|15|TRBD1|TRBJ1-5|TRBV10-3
TGTGCCATCGGGGGGACAGCCGATAGCAATCAGCCCCAGCATTTT
CAIGGTADSNQPQHF
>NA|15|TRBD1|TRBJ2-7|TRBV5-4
TGTGCCAGCAGCTCCCTACAGGGGGGACCCTACGAGCAGTACTTC
CASSSLQGGPYEQYF
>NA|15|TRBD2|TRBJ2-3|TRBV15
TGTGCCACCAGCAGCCGTCTAGCGGGAGCAGATACGCAGTATTTT
CATSSRLAGADTQYF
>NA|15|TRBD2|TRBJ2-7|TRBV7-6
TGTGCCAGCAGCTTAGTGGGGGAGGGGCCCTACGAGCAGTACTTC
CASSLVGEGPYEQYF
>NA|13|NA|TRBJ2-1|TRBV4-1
TGCGCCAGCAGCCAACGAGGGGACAAAAGACGGTTCTTC
CASSQRGDKRRFF
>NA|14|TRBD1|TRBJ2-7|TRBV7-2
TGTGCCAGCGCAACAGGGGGACTTGGGAACGAGCAGTACTTC
CASATGGLGNEQYF
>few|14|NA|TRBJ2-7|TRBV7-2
TGTGCCAGCAGCTTGCAGGGGATTGGGAACGAGCAGTACTTC
CASSLQGIGNEQYF
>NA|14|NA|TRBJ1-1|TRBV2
TGTGCCAGCAGTGGACAGCTTAAGAACACTGAAGCTTTCTTT
CASSGQLKNTEAFF
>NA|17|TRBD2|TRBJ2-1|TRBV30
TGTGCCTGGAGTGTACGTCGAGCGGGAGGGCCCAACAATGAGCAGTTCTTC
CAWSVRRAGGPNNEQFF
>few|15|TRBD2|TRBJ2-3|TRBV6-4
TGTGCCAGCAGAAGAGTGGCTAGCGGGTCAGATACGCAGTATTTT
CASRRVASGSDTQYF
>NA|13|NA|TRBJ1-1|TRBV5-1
TGCGCCAGCAGCTTCGGGGAGGAGACTGAAGCTTTCTTT
CASSFGEETEAFF
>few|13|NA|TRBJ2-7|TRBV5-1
TGCGCCAGCAGCTCCCCCTCCCGGGACGAGCAGTACTTC
CASSSPSRDEQYF
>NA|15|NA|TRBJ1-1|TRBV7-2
TGTGCCAGCAGCGGAACAGGATCGATGAACACTGAAGCTTTCTTT
CASSGTGSMNTEAFF
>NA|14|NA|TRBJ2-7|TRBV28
TGTGCCAGCAGTACTAACGTGCTCTCCTACGAGCAGTACTTC
CASSTNVLSYEQYF
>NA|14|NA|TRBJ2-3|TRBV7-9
TGTGCCAGCAGCAAACCTGTCGGTACAGATACGCAGTATTTT
CASSKPVGTDTQYF
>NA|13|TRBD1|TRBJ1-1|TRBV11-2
TGTGCCAGCAGCTTACCAGGGGGGACTGAAGCTTTCTTT
CASSLPGGTEAFF
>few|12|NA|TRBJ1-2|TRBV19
TGTGCCACTATGGACACCCTCTATGGCTACACCTTC
CATMDTLYGYTF
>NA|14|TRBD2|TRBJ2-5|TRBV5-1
TGCGCCAGCAGCGTGAGCGGGCGGGAGGAGACCCAGTACTTC
CASSVSGREETQYF
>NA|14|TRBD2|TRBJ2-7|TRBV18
TGTGCCAGCTCACCCACTAGCGGGAGAGCCGAGCAGTACTTC
CASSPTSGRAEQYF
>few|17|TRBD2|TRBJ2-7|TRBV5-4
TGTGCCAGCAGCCCGGGACTAGCGGGAAGCTTGGCCTACGAGCAGTACTTC
CASSPGLAGSLAYEQYF
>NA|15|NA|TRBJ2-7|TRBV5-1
TGCGCCAGCAGCCCTCTTAGTTCTAACAGGTACGAGCAGTACTTC
CASSPLSSNRYEQYF
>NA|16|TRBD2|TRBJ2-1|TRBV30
TGTGCCTGGAGTGTACGGGGCGGGAGGGCAGGCAATGAGCAGTTCTTC
CAWSVRGGRAGNEQFF
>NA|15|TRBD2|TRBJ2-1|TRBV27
TGTGCCAGCAGTTTGAGTCTAGCGGGAGGATATGAGCAGTTCTTC
CASSLSLAGGYEQFF
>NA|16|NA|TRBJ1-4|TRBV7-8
TGTGCCAGCAGCTTAATCAGGGTTGGGGTTAATGAAAAACTGTTTTTT
CASSLIRVGVNEKLFF
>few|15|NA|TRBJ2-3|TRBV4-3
TGCGCCAGCAGCCAAGTCTACAGGCCTACTGATACGCAGTATTTT
CASSQVYRPTDTQYF
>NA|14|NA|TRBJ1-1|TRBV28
TGTGCCAGCAGAGGAGACAGGAGAAGGACTGAAGCTTTCTTT
CASRGDRRRTEAFF
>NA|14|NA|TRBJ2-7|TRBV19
TGTGCCAGTAGCTTATCAACAGGATCCCACGAGCAGTACTTC
CASSLSTGSHEQYF
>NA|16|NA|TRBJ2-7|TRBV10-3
TGTGCCAGCAGTTACTCGATGTCCGCGACAGACTACGAGCAGTACTTC
CASSYSMSATDYEQYF
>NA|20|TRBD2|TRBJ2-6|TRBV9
TGTGCCAGCAGCGTAGTCGCGCCTAGCGGGAGTAGGTCTGGGGCCAACGTCCTGACTTTC
CASSVVAPSGSRSGANVLTF
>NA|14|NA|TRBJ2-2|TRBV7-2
TGTGCCAGCAGGGGCATGGGGAACACCGGGGAGCTGTTTTTT
CASRGMGNTGELFF
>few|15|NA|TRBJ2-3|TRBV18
TGTGCCAGCTCACCCTCTGGAGCTTCCACAGATACGCAGTATTTT
CASSPSGASTDTQYF
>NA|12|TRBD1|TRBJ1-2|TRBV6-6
TGTGCCACCGGACAGGGGGACTATGGCTACACCTTC
CATGQGDYGYTF
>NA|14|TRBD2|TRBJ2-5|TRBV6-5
TGTGCCAACCGACGCGGGAGACTCAGCGAGACCCAGTACTTC
CANRRGRLSETQYF
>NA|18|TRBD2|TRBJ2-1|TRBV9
TGTGCCAGCAGCCTAGGACTAGCGGGAGCTGTAGGAAACAATGAGCAGTTCTTC
CASSLGLAGAVGNNEQFF
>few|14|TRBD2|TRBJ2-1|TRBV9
TGTGCCAGCAGCCGGGAGGTCCTGAAGAATGAGCAGTTCTTC
CASSREVLKNEQFF
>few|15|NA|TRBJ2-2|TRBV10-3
TGTGCCATCAGTGAGATACAGTCGAACACCGGGGAGCTGTTTTTT
CAISEIQSNTGELFF
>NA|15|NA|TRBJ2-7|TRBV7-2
TGTGCCAGCAGCCATCTCAGCGGAATAGTCAACGAGCAGTACTTC
CASSHLSGIVNEQYF
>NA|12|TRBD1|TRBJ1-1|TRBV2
TGTGCCAGCAGGACAGGGAGGTCTGAAGCTTTCTTT
CASRTGRSEAFF
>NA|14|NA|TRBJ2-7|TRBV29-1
TGCAGCGTTGAAGATCAAGGAAGGGGTTTCGAGCAGTACTTC
CSVEDQGRGFEQYF
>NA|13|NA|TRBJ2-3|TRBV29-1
TGCAGCGTTGCCTTAGTCCTCGGAGATACGCAGTATTTT
CSVALVLGDTQYF
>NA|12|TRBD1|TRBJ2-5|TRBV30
TGTGCCTGGAGTAGGACAGGGGTCCCCCCGTACTTC
CAWSRTGVPPYF